Following are 3 T cell receptor beta chains from one sample sequenced in a study of circulating CD8 cells and anti-PD-1 response in melanoma. Four subsets defined by PD-1 and/or TIGIT were sorted from live CD3+CD8+TCRalphabeta+ cells. Using around 16 ng of total RNA, TCR libraries were made with the QIAseq Immune Repertoire TCR panel. MiXCR, run by TCRdb on the reads, gives a single entry per CDR3 protein. Here the sample spans over 950 distinct CDR3 sequences, roughly 6.4% being singletons. This sample comprised CD8+ T cells from PBMCs, obtained at baseline or after one month of anti-PD-1 therapy (not recorded which). The receptors come from a human donor with melanoma.

This clonotype is deemed medium-sized (0.01 to 0.1%). The chain carries TRBV7-2 and TRBJ1-6, with D possibly being TRBD1 (5 bases). V was shortened by 3 bases and J by 9 bases, with 6 bases between the two germline ends. The length of the CDR3 is 12 residues. CDR1 and CDR2 from the germline V gene are SGHTA and FQGNSA. This CDR3 is CASSLGRSPLHF. DNA for the CDR3: TGTGCCAGCAGCTTGGGACGTTCACCCCTCCACTTT.

This clonotype is large. V gene TRBV2 combines with J gene TRBJ2-3; the D is unclear. The CDR3 loop spans 11 amino acids. Germline V gene sequence: CDR1 SNHLY, CDR2 FYNNEI. V was cut by 6 bases and J by 0 bases, with 1 base left in between. The CDR3 nucleotides read TGTGCCAGCAGCAGCACAGATACGCAGTATTTT. Translating gives CASSSTDTQYF.

This clonotype is large within its sample. The genes are TRBV27 and TRBJ2-1; a weak D match, TRBD1 (5 bases). With 2 bases removed from V and 8 bases from J, the gap between germline ends came to 13 bases. The CDR3 runs to 14 residues. The germline V gene encodes CDR1 MNHEY and CDR2 SMNVEV (reference sequence). As DNA, the CDR3 is TGTGCCAGCAGTTTAGTAGGGGTAGTGGATGAGCAGTTCTTC. Amino acid sequence: CASSLVGVVDEQFF.